Listed below are T cell receptor beta chains from one sample, sequenced in a study of blood T cell repertoires in COVID-19. Produced via immunoSEQ multiplex PCR; TCRdb's table is partial and in-frame only. The sample contains 220,000 or so clones, around 80% of which appear only once. The sample was peripheral blood. The receptor source for this set is a woman in her sixties who had recovered from COVID-19. The CDR3 runs from the conserved cysteine through the conserved F or W. Fields, in order: V gene, D gene, clone size, J gene, CDR3 protein, CDR3 DNA. The D gene is left open where the match is weak. Expanded clones get a size class; other rows say once, few or many, or leave the size out.

V: TRBV6-5; D: TRBD1; size: once; J: TRBJ2-3; CDR3: CASQGDSTDTQYF; DNA: TGTGCCAGTCAGGGGGATAGCACAGATACGCAGTATTTT
V: TRBV19; D: NA; size: NA; J: TRBJ2-3; CDR3: CASSHSDTQYF; DNA: TGTGCCAGTAGTCACAGCGATACGCAGTATTTT
V: TRBV5-4; D: TRBD2; size: NA; J: TRBJ2-1; CDR3: CASSEVAGAEQFF; DNA: TGTGCCAGCTCTGAGGTAGCGGGGGCTGAGCAGTTCTTC
V: TRBV5-1; D: TRBD2; size: NA; J: TRBJ2-3; CDR3: CASSLGTIIAGFTDTQYF; DNA: TGCGCCAGCAGCTTGGGGACCATCATAGCGGGGTTCACAGATACGCAGTATTTT
V: TRBV18; D: NA; size: NA; J: TRBJ1-1; CDR3: CASSPRRGSETEAFF; DNA: TGTGCCAGCTCACCCCGAAGGGGATCTGAAACTGAAGCTTTCTTT
V: TRBV19; D: TRBD2; size: few; J: TRBJ2-1; CDR3: CASSVSGAYNEQFF; DNA: TGTGCCAGTAGTGTCAGCGGGGCTTACAATGAGCAGTTCTTC
V: TRBV19; D: NA; size: NA; J: TRBJ2-5; CDR3: CASSPGYLGETQYF; DNA: TGTGCCAGTAGTCCAGGGTATCTTGGAGAGACCCAGTACTTC
V: TRBV5-1; D: TRBD1; size: NA; J: TRBJ2-1; CDR3: CASSPGTAYNEQFF; DNA: TGCGCCAGCAGCCCCGGGACAGCATACAATGAGCAGTTCTTC
V: TRBV29-1; D: TRBD1; size: NA; J: TRBJ1-2; CDR3: CSVGQGERGYTF; DNA: TGCAGCGTTGGACAGGGGGAACGCGGCTACACCTTC
V: TRBV11-3; D: TRBD1; size: NA; J: TRBJ2-5; CDR3: CASSPGGHETQYF; DNA: TGTGCCAGCAGCCCAGGGGGTCACGAGACCCAGTACTTC
V: TRBV30; D: NA; size: NA; J: TRBJ2-1; CDR3: CAWSVLGGYNEQFF; DNA: TGTGCCTGGAGTGTACTCGGCGGATACAATGAGCAGTTCTTC
V: TRBV3-1/TRBV3-2; D: TRBD2; size: NA; J: TRBJ2-5; CDR3: CASSQAAGGAETQYF; DNA: TGTGCCAGCAGCCAAGCAGCGGGGGGAGCAGAGACCCAGTACTTC
V: TRBV5-1; D: NA; size: NA; J: TRBJ1-3; CDR3: CASSLELVGDTIYF; DNA: TGCGCCAGCAGCTTGGAACTGGTCGGAGACACCATATATTTT
V: TRBV7-9; D: NA; size: NA; J: TRBJ1-4; CDR3: CASSLGDRNFNEKLFF; DNA: TGTGCCAGCAGCTTAGGAGACAGGAACTTTAATGAAAAACTGTTTTTT
V: TRBV29-1; D: NA; size: NA; J: TRBJ1-1; CDR3: CSVATVNTEAFF; DNA: TGCAGCGTCGCCACAGTCAACACTGAAGCTTTCTTT
V: TRBV11-1; D: TRBD1; size: NA; J: TRBJ2-2; CDR3: CASSPGQGASTGELFF; DNA: TGTGCCAGCAGCCCGGGACAGGGGGCGAGCACCGGGGAGCTGTTTTTT
V: TRBV13; D: TRBD2; size: NA; J: TRBJ2-1; CDR3: CASSPGLADNEQFF; DNA: TGTGCCAGCAGCCCGGGACTAGCGGACAATGAGCAGTTCTTC
V: TRBV5-1; D: TRBD2; size: NA; J: TRBJ2-5; CDR3: CASSPTSGGAQETQYF; DNA: TGCGCCAGCAGCCCTACTAGCGGGGGAGCACAAGAGACCCAGTACTTC
V: TRBV19; D: TRBD2; size: few; J: TRBJ2-1; CDR3: CASSPPGLAGSNEQFF; DNA: TGTGCCAGTAGTCCGCCGGGACTAGCGGGGTCCAATGAGCAGTTCTTC
V: TRBV7-6; D: TRBD1; size: NA; J: TRBJ1-1; CDR3: CASSSTGGINTEAFF; DNA: TGTGCCAGCAGCTCCACAGGGGGGATTAACACTGAAGCTTTCTTT
V: TRBV30; D: TRBD1; size: NA; J: TRBJ1-4; CDR3: CAWGTLTGGEEKLFF; DNA: TGTGCCTGGGGTACCCTCACAGGGGGGGAGGAAAAACTGTTTTTT
V: TRBV30; D: NA; size: many; J: TRBJ1-3; CDR3: CAWTGESGNTIYF; DNA: TGTGCCTGGACAGGGGAATCTGGAAACACCATATATTTT
V: TRBV3-1/TRBV3-2; D: NA; size: NA; J: TRBJ2-3; CDR3: CAFEGGSTDTQYF; DNA: TGTGCCTTTGAGGGGGGGAGCACAGATACGCAGTATTTT
V: TRBV7-2; D: TRBD1; size: NA; J: TRBJ2-6; CDR3: CASSLRLGQSTSGANVLTF; DNA: TGTGCCAGCAGCTTAAGACTGGGACAGTCAACCTCTGGGGCCAACGTCCTGACTTTC
V: TRBV6-5; D: NA; size: NA; J: TRBJ2-1; CDR3: CASSRDSLGNEQFF; DNA: TGTGCCAGCAGCCGGGATTCCCTTGGGAATGAGCAGTTCTTC
V: TRBV11-3; D: NA; size: once; J: TRBJ2-1; CDR3: CASSSQYNNEQFF; DNA: TGTGCCAGCAGCTCCCAGTACAACAATGAGCAGTTCTTC
V: TRBV5-8; D: TRBD1; size: once; J: TRBJ1-3; CDR3: CARNPTGVSGNTIYF; DNA: TGTGCCCGTAACCCGACAGGGGTCTCTGGAAACACCATATATTTT
V: TRBV11-1; D: NA; size: NA; J: TRBJ1-1; CDR3: CASRFLGLSTEAFF; DNA: TGTGCCAGCAGATTTTTGGGCCTATCCACTGAAGCTTTCTTT
V: TRBV12-5; D: NA; size: NA; J: TRBJ1-1; CDR3: CASGLEPGTEAFF; DNA: TGTGCTAGTGGTTTGGAGCCGGGCACTGAAGCTTTCTTT
V: TRBV4-3; D: TRBD1; size: few; J: TRBJ1-2; CDR3: CASSQVGQVQGNYGYTF; DNA: TGCGCCAGCAGCCAAGTGGGACAGGTACAGGGTAACTATGGCTACACCTTC
V: TRBV6-5; D: TRBD1; size: NA; J: TRBJ2-7; CDR3: CASSTTGYEQYF; DNA: TGTGCCAGCAGCACGACAGGGTACGAGCAGTACTTC
V: TRBV6-5; D: NA; size: once; J: TRBJ2-5; CDR3: CASIAVTPETQYF; DNA: TGTGCCAGCATAGCAGTGACTCCCGAGACCCAGTACTTC
V: TRBV7-3; D: NA; size: NA; J: TRBJ2-1; CDR3: CASSSRAYNEQFF; DNA: TGTGCCAGCAGCTCCCGGGCCTACAATGAGCAGTTCTTC
V: TRBV5-1; D: TRBD2; size: NA; J: TRBJ2-5; CDR3: CASSVRTSGEETQYF; DNA: TGCGCCAGCAGCGTCCGGACTAGCGGGGAAGAGACCCAGTACTTC
V: TRBV12-3/TRBV12-4; D: NA; size: NA; J: TRBJ1-2; CDR3: CASSFRGSGYTF; DNA: TGTGCCAGCAGCTTCAGGGGTAGTGGCTACACCTTC
V: TRBV11-1; D: TRBD1; size: once; J: TRBJ1-6; CDR3: CASKLQGYNSPLHF; DNA: TGTGCCAGCAAGTTACAGGGGTATAATTCACCCCTCCACTTT
V: TRBV5-5; D: TRBD1; size: NA; J: TRBJ1-2; CDR3: CASSTGTGHYGYTF; DNA: TGTGCCAGCAGCACCGGGACAGGGCACTATGGCTACACCTTC
V: TRBV7-9; D: NA; size: NA; J: TRBJ1-3; CDR3: CASSRLEGLADTIYF; DNA: TGTGCCAGCAGCCGTCTGGAGGGCTTAGCGGACACCATATATTTT
V: TRBV6-5; D: NA; size: NA; J: TRBJ1-5; CDR3: CASSRPNRGNQPQHF; DNA: TGTGCCAGCAGTAGGCCTAACAGGGGCAATCAGCCCCAGCATTTT
V: TRBV30; D: TRBD2; size: once; J: TRBJ2-5; CDR3: CAWSSGGLSETQYF; DNA: TGTGCCTGGAGCAGCGGGGGGCTGAGCGAGACCCAGTACTTC
V: TRBV13; D: TRBD1; size: NA; J: TRBJ1-2; CDR3: CASSSIRTGGDPNYGYTF; DNA: TGTGCCAGCAGCTCCATCCGGACAGGGGGTGACCCTAACTATGGCTACACCTTC
V: TRBV7-6; D: NA; size: NA; J: TRBJ1-2; CDR3: CASSFEGRGYTF; DNA: TGTGCCAGCAGCTTTGAAGGGAGGGGCTACACCTTC
V: TRBV12-3/TRBV12-4; D: NA; size: NA; J: TRBJ2-1; CDR3: CASSRARSAEQFF; DNA: TGTGCCAGCAGCCGTGCGAGGTCAGCTGAGCAGTTCTTC
V: TRBV10-3; D: NA; size: once; J: TRBJ1-2; CDR3: CAIATDSPRGYTF; DNA: TGTGCCATCGCGACGGACAGCCCCCGTGGCTACACCTTC
V: TRBV5-1; D: NA; size: few; J: TRBJ1-2; CDR3: CASSLGQSIYGYTF; DNA: TGCGCCAGCAGCTTGGGACAGTCGATATATGGCTACACCTTC
V: TRBV7-6; D: NA; size: NA; J: TRBJ1-5; CDR3: CASSLDSYSNQPQHF; DNA: TGTGCCAGCAGCCTTGACAGTTATAGCAATCAGCCCCAGCATTTT
V: TRBV3-1/TRBV3-2; D: TRBD2; size: NA; J: TRBJ2-4; CDR3: CASSRLGGGGKNIQYF; DNA: TGTGCCAGCAGCCGCCTAGGTGGCGGGGGGAAAAACATTCAGTACTTC
V: TRBV14; D: NA; size: NA; J: TRBJ2-7; CDR3: CASSQDTGYEQYF; DNA: TGTGCCAGCAGCCAAGATACGGGCTACGAGCAGTACTTC
V: TRBV5-1; D: TRBD2; size: NA; J: TRBJ2-1; CDR3: CASSGRTSGGAYEQFF; DNA: TGCGCCAGCAGCGGACGGACTAGCGGGGGGGCCTATGAGCAGTTCTTC
V: TRBV9; D: TRBD2; size: NA; J: TRBJ2-1; CDR3: CASTPSGGSSYNEQFF; DNA: TGTGCCAGCACCCCTAGCGGGGGGTCCTCCTACAATGAGCAGTTCTTC
V: TRBV13; D: NA; size: NA; J: TRBJ2-7; CDR3: CASSLYLSHEQYF; DNA: TGTGCCAGCAGCCTCTATCTGTCCCACGAGCAGTACTTC